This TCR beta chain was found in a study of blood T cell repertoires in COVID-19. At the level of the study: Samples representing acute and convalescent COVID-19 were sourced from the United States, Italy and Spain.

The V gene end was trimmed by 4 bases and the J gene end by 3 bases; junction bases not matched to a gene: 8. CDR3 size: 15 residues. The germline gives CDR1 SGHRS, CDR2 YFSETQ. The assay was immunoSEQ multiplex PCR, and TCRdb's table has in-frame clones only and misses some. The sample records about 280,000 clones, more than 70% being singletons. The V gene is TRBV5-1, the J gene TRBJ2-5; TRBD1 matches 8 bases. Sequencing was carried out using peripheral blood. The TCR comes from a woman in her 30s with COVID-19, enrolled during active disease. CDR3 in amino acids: CASSSTGGPEETQYF. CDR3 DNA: TGCGCCAGCAGCAGCACAGGGGGGCCTGAAGAGACCCAGTACTTC.